This T cell receptor (beta chain) was captured in a study of post-analysis software for immune sequencing data (dated by TCRdb to the mid-2010s). About the investigation overall: Disease courses on record covered relapsing-remitting, secondary progressive and progressive-relapsing multiple sclerosis, though some patients had no subtype annotation. Patient repertoires were compared against around twelve previously published healthy control repertoires from donors aged roughly 6 to 28 years. A subset of samples was prepared in parallel using single-end sample barcoding, then pooled and co-amplified after Illumina adapter ligation.

Between the V and J ends, shortened by 1 base and 1 base respectively, the junction contains 11 bases. The germline V gene yields KGHDR for CDR1 and SFDVKD for CDR2. Measured from the cysteine to the phenylalanine, the CDR3 is 16 residues long. Of all the DNA, just the CDR3 is kept, 48 bases in frame from base 1. Libraries were made using PCR. Sequencing relied on an Illumina HiSeq 2500. To reduce PCR and sequencing biases, unique molecular identifiers were incorporated into the TCR beta cDNA libraries. Every 1 to 10 million input T cells yielded approximately 500,000 cDNA molecules, meaning each molecule approximated one T cell. Patient libraries were prepared and sequenced with the same protocol used for the earlier healthy control dataset. Samples belonging to the same batch were prepared together, multiplexed and sequenced on a shared HiSeq lane. In the source study's methods: Raw barcoded reads were processed with MIGEC, discarding single-read molecular identifier groups before consensus assembly and CDR3 extraction. VDJtools was used for post-analysis of the clonotype tables, and diversity was normalized by down-sampling every dataset to the size of the smallest sample. To correct batch-related cross-sample contamination, repertoire overlap clustering matched CDR3 amino acid sequences but not nucleotide sequences. TCRdb's own reprocessing of the public reads used fastp at Q25 and MiXCR and kept productive beta chains. CDR3 protein duplicates are merged, each entry listing the most common genes and DNA. For this entry, the V and J calls and clone size follow TCRdb and not the study's own pipeline. The sample table holds about 500,000 distinct CDR3 sequences, of which roughly 46% were seen once. The biggest ten clones account for about an eighth of the sample.

To demonstrate the VDJtools post-analysis software, the study profiled TCR beta repertoires from the peripheral blood of under 15 young patients with multiple sclerosis. The multiple sclerosis patients were children and adolescents between roughly 6 and 16 years of age. This clonotype was recorded a few times. It has no known antigen specificity. No qualities accompany the bases; no much larger clone lies one base away. What the authors observed across the whole study: When samples were clustered directly using the F measure, samples prepared in the same batch co-clustered strongly, which prompted a batch-effect correction. Patients showed significantly higher frequencies than controls for five TRBV segments, among them TRBV5-6, TRBV5-1 and TRBV20-1. The control group was slightly older than the multiple sclerosis patient group. Significantly lower normalized Chao1 diversity was found in multiple sclerosis patients than in controls, suggesting substantial peripheral T-cell clonal expansion.

The chain couples TRBV24-1 to TRBJ2-3; the D segment could be TRBD2, given 6 matching bases. The sequence was collected from a girl aged 10 to 17 with multiple sclerosis. The sequenced sample was blood. The DNA is TGTGCCACCAGTGATTTCGGAGGGGTCCGCACAGATACGCAGTATTTT. Its product reads: CATSDFGGVRTDTQYF.